This T cell receptor beta chain emerged from a study of OX40 agonist ivuxolimab in advanced cancers. About the research overall: Ivuxolimab, an agonist antibody against OX40 (CD134), was given to patients. At about 81% male, the cohort had a mean age of 60 years, ranging from roughly 20 to 80.

V was cut by 6 bases and J by 3 bases, with 16 bases left in between. The CDR3 loop spans 15 amino acids. Germline CDR1 is MDHEN and CDR2 is SYDVKM. Assay used: immunoSEQ multiplex PCR; TCRdb lists only in-frame clones, some missing. The repertoire holds about 99,000 clones, with around 95% as singletons. Patients who had autoimmune disease history or got systemic immunosuppression were left out. The gene calls are TRBV28 and TRBJ2-3; D is possibly TRBD1 (6 bases). This specimen was CD4+ or CD8+ T cells sorted from blood, taken in a trial of the OX40 agonist ivuxolimab. The sequence derives from an adult with an advanced solid tumor such as melanoma, head and neck, liver or kidney cancer. The CDR3 coding sequence is TGTGCCAGCAGATCCCAGGGGATGGAAACAGATACGCAGTATTTT. Its translation: CASRSQGMETDTQYF.